This entry lists 5 T cell receptor beta chains sequenced from one sample in a study of T cells in Graves' hyperthyroidism and ophthalmopathy. Amplification yielded TCR beta CDR3 regions, with RNA transcripts as the source. RT-PCR in the first round (using the HTBI primer set) targeted the TCR CDR3. TCRdb analysed the multiplex PCR reads with MiXCR anew, one entry per CDR3 protein. The data hold about 210,000 distinct CDR3 sequences, with 15% to 20% observed a single time. The specimen sequenced was blood. All receptors derive from a man between 50 and 59 years old with Graves' hyperthyroidism.

This clonotype was picked up many times. The CDR3 here is CASRDSYGNQPQHF. The CDR3 DNA reads as TGTGCCAGCAGGGACAGTTACGGCAATCAGCCCCAGCATTTT. The chain couples TRBV2 to TRBJ1-5; TRBD1 might be the D (6 bases). Trimming shortened V by 6 bases and J by 2 bases, and 11 bases separated the two germline ends. Per the germline V gene, CDR1 is SNHLY and CDR2 is FYNNEI. The CDR3 loop spans 14 amino acids.

This clonotype was counted a single time. One base away lies a much larger clone, so this may be a sequencing read error. The chain uses TRBV3-1 and TRBJ2-5, with 7 bases lining up with TRBD2. The tail of the sequence fits TRBJ2-1 better, so the J call may be wrong. Germline V gene lookup returns CDR1 LGHDT and CDR2 YNNKEL (reference sequence). The CDR3 runs 15 residues. CDR3 in amino acids: CASSQNGGFLGTQFF. CDR3 in DNA: TGTGCCAGCAGCCAGAACGGGGGGTTTCTCGGGACCCAGTTCTTC.

In this sample, this clonotype turned up many times. This chain links TRBV27 with TRBJ2-1, with a weak D call TRBD1 (8 bases). Trimming took off 6 bases at V and 6 bases at J, with 21 bases between the two ends. The CDR3 is 16 residues long. Per germline, CDR1 MNHEY and CDR2 SMNVEV (reference sequence). This CDR3 reads CASRLGGNRGGNEQFF. CDR3 in DNA: TGTGCCAGCAGGTTGGGGGGGAACAGGGGGGGCAATGAGCAGTTCTTC.

This clonotype was recorded many times. This sequence joins TRBV28 and TRBJ1-5; D is unresolved. The CDR3 contains 14 residues. The V gene's germline CDR1 is MDHEN and CDR2 SYDVKM. The V and J ends lost 7 bases and 5 bases respectively, with 15 bases between them. The CDR3 bases are TGTGCCAGCATCCCATCGGGGAGCCATCAGCCCCAGCATTTT. It yields the protein CASIPSGSHQPQHF.

This clonotype has at least ten counts. The genes are TRBV11-2 and TRBJ2-7; 8 bases match TRBD2. Germline loops: CDR1 SGHAT, CDR2 FQNNGV. V shed 5 bases, J shed 4 bases, and the junction held 4 bases outside the gene matches. The CDR3 runs to 13 residues. CDR3 sequence (DNA): TGTGCCAGCAGCGTTAGCGGGGAGTACGAGCAGTACTTC. Translation gives CASSVSGEYEQYF.